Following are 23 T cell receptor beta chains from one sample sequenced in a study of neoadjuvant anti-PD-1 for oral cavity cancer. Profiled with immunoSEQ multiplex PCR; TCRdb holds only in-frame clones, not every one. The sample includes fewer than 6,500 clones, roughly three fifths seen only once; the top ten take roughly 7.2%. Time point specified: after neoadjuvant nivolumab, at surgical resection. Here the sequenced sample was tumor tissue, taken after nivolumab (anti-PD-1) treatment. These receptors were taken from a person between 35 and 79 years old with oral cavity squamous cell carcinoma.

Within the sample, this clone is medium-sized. The CDR3 spells CASGLLEETQYF. CDR3 in DNA: TGTGCTAGTGGTTTGCTCGAAGAGACCCAGTACTTC. The rearrangement uses TRBV12-5 and TRBJ2-5; D is uncertain. CDR1 is LGHNT and CDR2 is FRNRAP in the germline V gene. The CDR3 extends over 12 amino acids. With 2 bases removed from V and 3 bases from J, the gap between germline ends came to 4 bases.

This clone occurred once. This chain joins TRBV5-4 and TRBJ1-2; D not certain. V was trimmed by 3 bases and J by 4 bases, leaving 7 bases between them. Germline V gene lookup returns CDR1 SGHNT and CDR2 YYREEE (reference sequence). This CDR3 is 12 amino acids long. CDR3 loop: CASSSQGYGYTF. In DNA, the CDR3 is TGTGCCAGCAGCTCTCAAGGCTATGGCTACACCTTC.

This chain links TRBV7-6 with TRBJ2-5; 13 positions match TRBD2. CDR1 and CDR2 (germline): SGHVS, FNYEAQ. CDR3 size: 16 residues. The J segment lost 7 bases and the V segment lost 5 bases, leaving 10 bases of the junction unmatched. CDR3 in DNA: TGTGCCAGCAGCCCCCTACTAGCGGGAGGGGAGGGGACCCAGTACTTC. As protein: CASSPLLAGGEGTQYF.

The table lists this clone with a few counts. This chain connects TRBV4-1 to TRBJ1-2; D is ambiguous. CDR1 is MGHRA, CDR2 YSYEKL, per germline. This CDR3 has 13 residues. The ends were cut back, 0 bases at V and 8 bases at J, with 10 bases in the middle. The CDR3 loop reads CASSQEGRPGYTF. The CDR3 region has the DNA TGCGCCAGCAGCCAAGAAGGCAGGCCCGGCTACACCTTC.

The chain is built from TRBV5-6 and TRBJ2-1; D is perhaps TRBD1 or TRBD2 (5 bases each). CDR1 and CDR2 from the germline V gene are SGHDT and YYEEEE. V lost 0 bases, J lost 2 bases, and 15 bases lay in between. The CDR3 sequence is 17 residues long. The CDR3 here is CASSLVLGDPTYNEQFF. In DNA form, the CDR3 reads TGTGCCAGCAGCTTGGTTTTAGGGGACCCAACCTACAATGAGCAGTTCTTC.

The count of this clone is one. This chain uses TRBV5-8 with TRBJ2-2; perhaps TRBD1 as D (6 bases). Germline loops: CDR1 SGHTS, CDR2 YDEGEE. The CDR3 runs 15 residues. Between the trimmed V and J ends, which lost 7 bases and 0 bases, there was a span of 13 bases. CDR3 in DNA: TGTGCCAGCGCCTCGGGACACACGAACACCGGGGAGCTGTTTTTT. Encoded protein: CASASGHTNTGELFF.

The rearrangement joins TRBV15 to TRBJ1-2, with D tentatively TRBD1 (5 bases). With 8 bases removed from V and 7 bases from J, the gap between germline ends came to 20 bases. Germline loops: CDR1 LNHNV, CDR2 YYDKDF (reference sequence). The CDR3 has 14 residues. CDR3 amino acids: CATLGGWPAFGYTF. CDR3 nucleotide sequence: TGTGCCACCCTCGGGGGTTGGCCGGCCTTTGGCTACACCTTC.

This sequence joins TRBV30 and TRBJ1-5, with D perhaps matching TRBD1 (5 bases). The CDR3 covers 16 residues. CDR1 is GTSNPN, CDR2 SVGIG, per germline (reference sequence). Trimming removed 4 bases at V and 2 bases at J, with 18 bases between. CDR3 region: CAWTPRGEGGNQPQHF. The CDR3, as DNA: TGTGCCTGGACCCCCCGTGGGGAAGGGGGCAATCAGCCCCAGCATTTT.

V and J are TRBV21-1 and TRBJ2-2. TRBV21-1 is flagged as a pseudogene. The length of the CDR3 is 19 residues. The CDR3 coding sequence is TGTGCCAGCAGCAAAGCGCAACTTCGGGGGCGGCAAGGCACCGGGGAGCTGTTTTTT. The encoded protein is CASSKAQLRGRQGTGELFF.

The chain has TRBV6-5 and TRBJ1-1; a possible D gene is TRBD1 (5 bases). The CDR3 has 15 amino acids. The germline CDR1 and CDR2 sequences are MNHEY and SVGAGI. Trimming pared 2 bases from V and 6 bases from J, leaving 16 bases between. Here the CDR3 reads CASSYNGAKVSEAFF. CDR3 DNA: TGTGCCAGCAGTTACAACGGGGCAAAAGTCTCTGAAGCTTTCTTT.

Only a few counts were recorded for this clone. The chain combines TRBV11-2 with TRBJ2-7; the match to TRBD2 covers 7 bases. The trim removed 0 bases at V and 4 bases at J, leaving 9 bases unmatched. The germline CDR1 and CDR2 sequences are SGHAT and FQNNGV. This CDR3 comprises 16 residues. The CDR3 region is CASSLDVGGYVYEQYF. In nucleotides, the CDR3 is TGTGCCAGCAGCTTAGATGTCGGGGGGTACGTTTACGAGCAGTACTTC.

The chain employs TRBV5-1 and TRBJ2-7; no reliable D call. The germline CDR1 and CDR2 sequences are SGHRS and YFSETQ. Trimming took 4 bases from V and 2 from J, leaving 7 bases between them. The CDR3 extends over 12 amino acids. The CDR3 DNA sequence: TGCGCCAGCAGCCCCTCAACCTACGAGCAGTACTTC. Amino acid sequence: CASSPSTYEQYF.

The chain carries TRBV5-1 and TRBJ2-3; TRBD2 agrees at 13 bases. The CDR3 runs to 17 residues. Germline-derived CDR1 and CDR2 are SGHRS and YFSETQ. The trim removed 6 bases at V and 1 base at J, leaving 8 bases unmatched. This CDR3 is CASTYLTSGGRTDTQYF. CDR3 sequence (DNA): TGCGCCAGCACCTATCTGACTAGCGGGGGGCGCACAGATACGCAGTATTTT.

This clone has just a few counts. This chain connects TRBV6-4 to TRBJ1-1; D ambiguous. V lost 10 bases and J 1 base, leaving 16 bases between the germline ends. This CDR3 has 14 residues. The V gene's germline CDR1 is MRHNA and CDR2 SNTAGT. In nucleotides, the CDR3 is TGTGCCACCTCCCCTCATCCAGGGAACACTGAAGCTTTCTTT. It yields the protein CATSPHPGNTEAFF.

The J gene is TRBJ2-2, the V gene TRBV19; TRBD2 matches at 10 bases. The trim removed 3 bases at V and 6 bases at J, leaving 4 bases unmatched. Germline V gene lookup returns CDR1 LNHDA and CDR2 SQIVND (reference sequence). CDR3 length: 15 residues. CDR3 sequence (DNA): TGTGCCAGTAGTATCCTAGCGGGAGTCTCCGGGGAGCTGTTTTTT. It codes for CASSILAGVSGELFF.

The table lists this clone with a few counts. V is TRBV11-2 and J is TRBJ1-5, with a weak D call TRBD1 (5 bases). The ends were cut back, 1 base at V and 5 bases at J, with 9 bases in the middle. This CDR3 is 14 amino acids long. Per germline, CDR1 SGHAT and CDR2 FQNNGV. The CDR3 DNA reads TGTGCCAGCAGCTTAGGGGCCAGGGATCAGCCCCAGCATTTT. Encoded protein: CASSLGARDQPQHF.

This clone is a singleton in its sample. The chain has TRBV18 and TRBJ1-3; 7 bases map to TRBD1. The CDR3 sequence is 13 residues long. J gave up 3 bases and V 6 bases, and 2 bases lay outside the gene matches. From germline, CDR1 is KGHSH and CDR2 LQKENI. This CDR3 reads CASSTGDGNTIYF. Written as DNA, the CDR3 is TGTGCCAGCTCCACAGGGGATGGAAACACCATATATTTT.

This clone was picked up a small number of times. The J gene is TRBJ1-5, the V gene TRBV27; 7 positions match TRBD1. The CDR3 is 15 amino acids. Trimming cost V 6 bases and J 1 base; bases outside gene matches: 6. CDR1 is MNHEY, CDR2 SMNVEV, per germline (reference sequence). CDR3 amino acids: CASSWTGSSNQPQHF. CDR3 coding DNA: TGTGCCAGCAGCTGGACAGGATCAAGCAATCAGCCCCAGCATTTT.

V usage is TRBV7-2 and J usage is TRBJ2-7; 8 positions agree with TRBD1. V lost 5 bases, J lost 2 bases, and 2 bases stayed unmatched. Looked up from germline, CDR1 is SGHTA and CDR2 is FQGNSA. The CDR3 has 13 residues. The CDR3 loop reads CASSRDRPYEQYF. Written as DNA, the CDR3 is TGTGCCAGCAGCAGGGACAGGCCCTACGAGCAGTACTTC.

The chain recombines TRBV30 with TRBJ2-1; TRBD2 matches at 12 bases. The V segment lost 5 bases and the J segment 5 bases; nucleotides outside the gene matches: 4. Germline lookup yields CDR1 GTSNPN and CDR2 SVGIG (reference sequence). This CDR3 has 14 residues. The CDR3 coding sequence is TGTGCCTGGCGGACTAGCGGGATCCACAATGAGCAGTTCTTC. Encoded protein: CAWRTSGIHNEQFF.

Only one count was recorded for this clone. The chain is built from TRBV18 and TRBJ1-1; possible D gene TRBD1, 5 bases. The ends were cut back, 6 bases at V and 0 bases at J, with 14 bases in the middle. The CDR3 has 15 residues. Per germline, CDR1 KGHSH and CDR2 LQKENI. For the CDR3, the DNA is TGTGCCAGCTCCCAAAGTGGGGGATTGAACACTGAAGCTTTCTTT. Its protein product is CASSQSGGLNTEAFF.

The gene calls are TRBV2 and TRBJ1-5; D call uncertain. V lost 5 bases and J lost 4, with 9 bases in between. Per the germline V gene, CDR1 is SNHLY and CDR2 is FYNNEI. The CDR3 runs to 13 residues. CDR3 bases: TGTGCCAGCAGTTCCGGGGAAAATCAGCCCCAGCATTTT. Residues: CASSSGENQPQHF.

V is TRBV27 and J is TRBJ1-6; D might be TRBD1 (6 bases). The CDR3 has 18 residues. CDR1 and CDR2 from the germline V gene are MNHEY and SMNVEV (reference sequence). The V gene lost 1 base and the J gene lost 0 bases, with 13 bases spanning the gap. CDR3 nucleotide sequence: TGTGCCAGCAGTTTATATTCAGGGACACCCTCCTATAATTCACCCCTCCACTTT. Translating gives CASSLYSGTPSYNSPLHF.